The 15 T cell receptor beta chains in this list originate from one sample, sequenced in a study of cytomegalovirus exposure and HLA in healthy donors. A multiplex PCR was run with 60 Vbeta primers and 13 Jbeta primers. Assay: immunoSEQ multiplex PCR; the TCRdb copy retains only in-frame clones and omits some. This table has 200,000 or so clones, 70% to 85% appearing once. Material: PBMCs. Receptor source: a boy aged 2-9 years in good health and CMV-seronegative.

This chain uses TRBV5-1 with TRBJ2-3, with 14 bases fitting TRBD2. CDR3 size: 15 residues. Trimming at V came to 3 bases and at J to 6 bases, leaving 3 bases not matched to a gene. The germline V gene encodes CDR1 SGHRS and CDR2 YFSETQ. The CDR3 sequence is CASSWGTSGGDTQYF. The DNA of the CDR3 is TGCGCCAGCAGCTGGGGGACTAGCGGGGGTGATACGCAGTATTTT.

The V gene is TRBV18, the J gene TRBJ1-4; 10 bases map to TRBD1. Per the germline V gene, CDR1 is KGHSH and CDR2 is LQKENI. The J segment lost 8 bases and the V segment lost 6 bases, leaving 6 bases of the junction unmatched. The CDR3 runs 14 residues. CDR3 loop: CASSPTGGREKLFF. In nucleotides, the CDR3 is TGTGCCAGCTCGCCGACAGGGGGCCGGGAAAAACTGTTTTTT.

The chain is built from TRBV2 and TRBJ2-1; 7 nucleotides line up with TRBD2. This CDR3 is built from 15 residues. Trimming cost V 7 bases and J 4 bases; bases outside gene matches: 10. Germline lookup yields CDR1 SNHLY and CDR2 FYNNEI. The CDR3 DNA reads as TGTGCCAGCACTGTCGGCGGGAGAGTTTACAATGAGCAGTTCTTC. Translated, it gives CASTVGGRVYNEQFF.

The rearrangement joins TRBV4-2 to TRBJ1-6; unclear D gene. Germline-derived CDR1 and CDR2 are LGHNA and YNFKEQ. With 4 bases removed from V and 0 bases from J, the gap between germline ends came to 7 bases. This CDR3 has 15 residues. The CDR3 DNA sequence: TGTGCCAGCAGCCGGTACAGCTCCTATAATTCACCCCTCCACTTT. It yields the protein CASSRYSSYNSPLHF.

V usage is TRBV6-5 and J usage is TRBJ1-1; TRBD1 matches at 7 bases. The V gene's germline CDR1 is MNHEY and CDR2 SVGAGI. The CDR3 consists of 11 residues. The V gene end was trimmed by 6 bases and the J gene end by 11 bases; junction bases not matched to a gene: 6. As DNA, the CDR3 is TGTGCCAGCAGATCCGGGACAGATGCTTTCTTT. Amino acids: CASRSGTDAFF.

The chain joins TRBV10-3 to TRBJ2-3; TRBD1 is a possible D gene (5 bases). In germline, CDR1 is ENHRY, CDR2 SYGVKD. The CDR3 loop spans 12 amino acids. The V gene lost 6 bases and the J gene lost 5 bases, with 9 bases spanning the gap. CDR3 in DNA: TGTGCCATCAGAGGGGATGGAGATACGCAGTATTTT. Translation: CAIRGDGDTQYF.

The V call is TRBV27, the J call TRBJ2-3, with D maybe TRBD2 (6 bases). The CDR3 sequence is 17 residues long. Germline CDR1 is MNHEY and CDR2 is SMNVEV (reference sequence). Trimming stripped 4 bases from V and 0 bases from J, with 17 bases between. The CDR3: CASSSYISGSSTDTQYF. The CDR3 DNA follows: TGTGCCAGCAGTTCCTACATCAGCGGGTCTAGCACAGATACGCAGTATTTT.

The rearrangement uses TRBV7-2 and TRBJ2-1; D is unclear. CDR3 length equals 14 residues. Germline V gene lookup returns CDR1 SGHTA and CDR2 FQGNSA. Trimming shortened V by 5 bases and J by 9 bases, and 17 bases separated the two germline ends. The CDR3, as DNA: TGTGCCAGCAGCCCTGCGCACCCCTACGGTGAGCAGTTCTTC. Translating it yields CASSPAHPYGEQFF.

This clone was seen a single time. The V gene is TRBV7-9, the J gene TRBJ2-5; D is undetermined. Germline V gene data show CDR1 as SEHNR and CDR2 as FQNEAQ (reference sequence). The length of the CDR3 is 11 residues. V was trimmed by 1 base and J by 13 bases, leaving 10 bases between them. CDR3: CASSLVSVRYF. CDR3 nucleotides: TGTGCCAGCAGCTTAGTAAGTGTTAGGTACTTC. Full variable domain (remainder filled in from reference TRBV7-9 and TRBJ2-5): DTGVSQNPRHKITKRGQNVTFRCDPISEHNRLYWYRQTLGQGPEFLTYFQNEAQLEKSRLLSDRFSAERPKGSFSTLEIQRTEQGDSAMYLCASSLVSVRYFGPGTRLLVL.

This chain joins TRBV19 and TRBJ1-5, with D perhaps matching TRBD1 (6 bases). This CDR3 is 14 amino acids long. V was clipped by 5 bases and J by 5 bases, with 13 bases between them. CDR1 and CDR2 (germline): LNHDA, SQIVND (reference sequence). CDR3 protein: CASSFEAGDQPQHF. DNA for the CDR3: TGTGCCAGTAGTTTTGAGGCAGGGGATCAGCCCCAGCATTTT.

This chain links TRBV2 with TRBJ1-1; TRBD1 agrees at 7 bases. CDR1 is SNHLY and CDR2 is FYNNEI in the germline V gene. The CDR3 has 13 amino acids. V dropped 8 bases and J dropped 1; count of bases not matched to a gene: 4. The CDR3 DNA sequence: TGTGCCAGCGGGACAGACACGAACACTGAAGCTTTCTTT. This translates into CASGTDTNTEAFF.

V gene TRBV9 combines with J gene TRBJ2-2; D remains ambiguous. V shed 4 bases and J shed 0 bases, with 13 bases lying between them. This CDR3 comprises 16 residues. In germline, CDR1 is SGDLS, CDR2 YYNGEE. CDR3: CASSPLTSTNTGELFF. CDR3 sequence (DNA): TGTGCCAGCAGCCCTCTGACAAGCACGAACACCGGGGAGCTGTTTTTT.

This chain connects TRBV27 to TRBJ1-3; the match to TRBD1 covers 9 bases. This CDR3 comprises 13 residues. Losses at the gene ends were 8 bases for V and 8 bases for J; bases not matched to a gene: 7. Germline V CDR1 and CDR2: MNHEY, SMNVEV (reference sequence). Here the CDR3 reads CASSPGQGYTIYF. CDR3 nucleotide sequence: TGTGCCAGCTCCCCGGGACAGGGATACACCATATATTTT.

The chain recombines TRBV2 with TRBJ1-3; weak D call: TRBD1 (5 bases). Trimming took off 9 bases at V and 0 bases at J, with 15 bases between the two ends. CDR3 length: 15 residues. Germline values: CDR1 SNHLY, CDR2 FYNNEI. The chain's CDR3 is CASKTAHSSGNTIYF. The DNA for the CDR3 is TGTGCCAGTAAGACAGCGCATAGCTCTGGAAACACCATATATTTT.

The CDR3 spells CAIRGQSGNTIYF. Here the CDR3 DNA reads TGTGCCATCAGGGGACAGAGTGGAAACACCATATATTTT. The chain is built from TRBV10-3 and TRBJ1-3; 7 bases match TRBD1. Germline V gene lookup returns CDR1 ENHRY and CDR2 SYGVKD. With 6 bases clipped from V and 3 bases from J, the junction kept 2 bases outside the gene matches. This CDR3 is built from 13 residues.